This TCR beta chain was identified during a study of blood T cell repertoires in COVID-19. Looking at the study overall: Spain, Italy and the United States supplied samples that represented acute and convalescent COVID-19. T cells, B-cell-depleted T cells, or PBMCs provided the cDNA or gDNA that served as material.

The CDR3 length is 16 residues. Trimming removed 5 bases from V and 7 bases from J; junction bases left unmatched: 9. The germline V gene has CDR1 SGHAT and CDR2 FQDESV (reference sequence). In the authors' workflow: Estimation of nucleated cell counts was performed using reference gene primer amplification. Some clones are missing from TCRdb's copy, which holds only in-frame ones; the method was immunoSEQ multiplex PCR. From that table come the V and J calls and clone size; the DNA was used to work out D and trimming. The data contain under 45,000 clones, 86% of them seen just once; the ten biggest clones take up more than 4.5%.

Sequences were obtained from peripheral blood. J is TRBJ2-1 and V is TRBV11-1; 12 bases agree with TRBD2. This receptor was identified in a man between 40 and 49 years old with active COVID-19. The CDR3 reads CASSLELAGGRNEQFF. The CDR3 DNA is TGTGCCAGCAGCCTGGAGCTAGCGGGAGGGAGGAATGAGCAGTTCTTC.